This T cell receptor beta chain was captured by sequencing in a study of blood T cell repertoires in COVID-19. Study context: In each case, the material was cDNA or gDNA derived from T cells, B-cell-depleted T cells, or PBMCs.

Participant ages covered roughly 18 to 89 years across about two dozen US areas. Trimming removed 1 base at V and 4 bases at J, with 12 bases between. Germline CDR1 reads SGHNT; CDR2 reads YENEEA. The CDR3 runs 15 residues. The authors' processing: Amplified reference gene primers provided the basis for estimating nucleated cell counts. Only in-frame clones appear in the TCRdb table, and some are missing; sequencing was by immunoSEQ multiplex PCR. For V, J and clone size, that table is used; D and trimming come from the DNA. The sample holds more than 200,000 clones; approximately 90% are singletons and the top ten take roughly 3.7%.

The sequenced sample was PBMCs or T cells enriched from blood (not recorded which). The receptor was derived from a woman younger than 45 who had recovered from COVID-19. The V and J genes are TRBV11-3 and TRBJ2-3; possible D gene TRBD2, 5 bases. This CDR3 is CASSLGTPEADTQYF. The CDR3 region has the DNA TGTGCCAGCAGCTTAGGGACTCCCGAGGCAGATACGCAGTATTTT.